This TCR beta chain is from a study of early T cells in non-severe SARS-CoV-2 infection. About the research overall: Whole-blood bulk RNA, unsorted, was sequenced, and chains were unpaired.

Study-wide points: The study's VDJdb matching favored anti-spike CD8 responses and missed private and CD4 specificities.

MiXCR, run by TCRdb on the 5' RACE reads, gives a single entry per CDR3 protein. The table records about 80,000 distinct CDR3 sequences, about 12% of them present only once. This CDR3 spans 13 amino acids. Germline-derived CDR1 and CDR2 are SQVTM and ANQGSEA. Trimming cost V 6 bases and J 4 bases; bases outside gene matches: 5. This clonotype was counted many times. Antigen unknown. V usage is TRBV29-1 and J usage is TRBJ1-5, with 8 positions matching TRBD1. This TCR was recovered from an adult who was a healthcare worker with PCR-confirmed SARS-CoV-2 infection or an uninfected control (not recorded which). The sample taken for sequencing was whole blood. CDR3 in DNA: TGCAGCGTAATTCAGGGGGCAAATCAGCCCCAGCATTTT. Amino acid sequence: CSVIQGANQPQHF.